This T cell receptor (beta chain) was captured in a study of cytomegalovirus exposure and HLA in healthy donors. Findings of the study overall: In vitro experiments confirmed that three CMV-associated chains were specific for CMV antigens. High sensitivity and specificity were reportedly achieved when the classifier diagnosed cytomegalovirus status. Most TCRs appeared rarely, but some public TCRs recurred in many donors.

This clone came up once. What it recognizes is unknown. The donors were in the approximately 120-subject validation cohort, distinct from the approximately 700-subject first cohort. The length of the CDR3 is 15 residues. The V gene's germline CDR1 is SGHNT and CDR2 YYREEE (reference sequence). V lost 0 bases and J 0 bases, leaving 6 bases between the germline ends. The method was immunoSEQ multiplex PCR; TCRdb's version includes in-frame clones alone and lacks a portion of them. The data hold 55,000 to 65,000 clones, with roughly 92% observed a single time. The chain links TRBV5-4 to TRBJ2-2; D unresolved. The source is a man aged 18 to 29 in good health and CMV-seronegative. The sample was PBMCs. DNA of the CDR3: TGTGCCAGCAGCTTGGATCTCGCGAACACCGGGGAGCTGTTTTTT. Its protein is CASSLDLANTGELFF.